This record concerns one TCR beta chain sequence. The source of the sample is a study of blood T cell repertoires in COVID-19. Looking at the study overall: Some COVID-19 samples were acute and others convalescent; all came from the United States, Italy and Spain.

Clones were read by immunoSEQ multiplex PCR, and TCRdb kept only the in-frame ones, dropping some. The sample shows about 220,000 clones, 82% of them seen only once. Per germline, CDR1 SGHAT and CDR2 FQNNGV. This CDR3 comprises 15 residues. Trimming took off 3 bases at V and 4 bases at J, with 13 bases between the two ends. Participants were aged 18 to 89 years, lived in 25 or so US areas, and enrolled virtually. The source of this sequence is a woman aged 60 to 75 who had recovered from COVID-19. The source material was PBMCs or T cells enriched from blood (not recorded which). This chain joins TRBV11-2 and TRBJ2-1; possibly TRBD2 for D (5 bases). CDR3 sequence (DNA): TGTGCCAGCAGCTTCGCGGCGGGTATTTACAATGAGCAGTTCTTC. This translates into CASSFAAGIYNEQFF.